This is a list of T cell receptor beta chains from one sample in a study of cytomegalovirus exposure and HLA in healthy donors. Some clones are missing from TCRdb's copy, which holds only in-frame ones; the method was immunoSEQ multiplex PCR. This table holds around 170,000 clones, 65% to 85% found once. Material: PBMCs. Receptor source: a woman aged 45-59 years in good health and CMV-seropositive. CDR3s leave out the opening cysteine and the closing phenylalanine or tryptophan.

v_gene	j_gene	CDR3aa
TRBV5-8	TRBJ2-5	ASSFGGRASYQETQY
TRBV19	TRBJ2-5	ASSIAGETQY
TRBV11-1	TRBJ2-7	ASSGKGQTYEQY
TRBV9	TRBJ1-1	ASSPLHAGINTEAF
TRBV10-3	TRBJ2-5	AISESTGYSETQY
TRBV10-2	TRBJ1-1	ASRGPDTEAF
TRBV19	TRBJ1-5	ASSIDPRDQPQH
TRBV7-2	TRBJ1-4	ASSTGSGVLGEKLF
TRBV6-1	TRBJ1-1	ASTVIGGTEAF
TRBV28	TRBJ1-6	ASSLLDDSGSPLH
TRBV2	TRBJ1-1	ARREQERGYTEAF
TRBV19	TRBJ1-5	ASSIQVRSNQPQH
TRBV19	TRBJ1-5	ASSIGWTGPAENQPQH
TRBV30	TRBJ1-4	AWSTTGQLNEKLF
TRBV6-4	TRBJ2-3	ASSDPTAKRESDTQY
TRBV25-1	TRBJ1-1	ASSEEQSNTEAF
TRBV9	TRBJ1-4	ASSLSISDEKLF
TRBV7-2	TRBJ1-2	ASSPGDQFYGYT
TRBV18	TRBJ1-5	ASSPLGGGNQPQH
TRBV5-1	TRBJ2-7	ASSLGGSGDYEQY
TRBV4-3	TRBJ1-5	ASSQDFQGNQPQH
TRBV6-6	TRBJ2-7	ASSSRTASITKQY
TRBV15	TRBJ2-1	ATSRAGTSENEQF
TRBV19	TRBJ1-2	ASSLDRDYGYT
TRBV27	TRBJ1-2	ASSLGTGTNGYT
TRBV27	TRBJ1-5	ASSPGQYLYSNQPQH
TRBV10-3	TRBJ2-7	AIKGDDPYEQY
TRBV19	TRBJ1-1	ASSLTGPTEAF
TRBV29-1	TRBJ2-7	SVARPASYEQY
TRBV28	TRBJ1-2	ASSTALYGYT
TRBV19	TRBJ2-2	ASSIRTGNTGELF
TRBV4-2	TRBJ2-7	ASSQDLTGGLPYEQY
TRBV7-6	TRBJ1-4	ASSQNRQGGKEKLF
TRBV7-2	TRBJ1-2	ASNRWGRAENYGYT
TRBV7-9	TRBJ2-4	ASSLGGGANIQY
TRBV4-1	TRBJ1-1	ASSQDQGSRLNTEAF
TRBV2	TRBJ1-2	ASSEGQGAGGYT
TRBV30	TRBJ2-3	AWSVGGIASTDTQY
TRBV7-2	TRBJ2-7	ASSLAGGYSSYEQY
TRBV2	TRBJ1-2	ASSRDSLNYGYT
TRBV5-1	TRBJ1-1	ASSARDRGTEAF
TRBV5-6	TRBJ2-6	ASVRRPSSGANGLT
TRBV2	TRBJ1-2	ASSTGERYGYT
TRBV5-8	TRBJ1-2	ASSLGAAPNYGYT
TRBV5-6	TRBJ1-2	ASSAQVGGYT
TRBV30	TRBJ2-3	AWSDSRAVGTDTQY
TRBV5-4	TRBJ2-1	ASSFTSGSDEQF
TRBV4-3	TRBJ1-1	ASSQDPEGLGTEAF
TRBV7-2	TRBJ2-7	ASSSSGSVSYEQY
TRBV7-2	TRBJ2-3	ASSLGSVITDTQY
TRBV6-6	TRBJ2-1	ASSLGLALNEQF
TRBV27	TRBJ2-1	ASSLPGEGGGEQF